This T cell receptor (beta chain) was profiled in a study of blood T cell repertoires in COVID-19. About the study: Whether acute or convalescent, the COVID-19 samples came from the United States, Italy and Spain. From T cells, B-cell-depleted T cells, or PBMCs came the material, which was cDNA or gDNA.

This CDR3 is 15 amino acids long. The germline CDR1 and CDR2 sequences are LGHDT and YNNKEL (reference sequence). Germline trimming cut 4 bases from V and 8 bases from J; bases unmatched to any gene: 9. Assay used: immunoSEQ multiplex PCR; TCRdb lists only in-frame clones, some missing. Counted here are approximately 160,000 clones, over 60% occurring once; the ten biggest clones make up around 3.5%. Sequenced input: peripheral blood. The chain is built from TRBV3-1 (or the pseudogene TRBV3-2) and TRBJ1-4; 8 nucleotides match TRBD1. The receptor was derived from a woman older than 75 with acute or convalescent COVID-19. The DNA for the CDR3 is TGTGCCAGCAGCCCTCTTGGACAGGGTGGAGAAAAACTGTTTTTT. Its protein is CASSPLGQGGEKLFF.